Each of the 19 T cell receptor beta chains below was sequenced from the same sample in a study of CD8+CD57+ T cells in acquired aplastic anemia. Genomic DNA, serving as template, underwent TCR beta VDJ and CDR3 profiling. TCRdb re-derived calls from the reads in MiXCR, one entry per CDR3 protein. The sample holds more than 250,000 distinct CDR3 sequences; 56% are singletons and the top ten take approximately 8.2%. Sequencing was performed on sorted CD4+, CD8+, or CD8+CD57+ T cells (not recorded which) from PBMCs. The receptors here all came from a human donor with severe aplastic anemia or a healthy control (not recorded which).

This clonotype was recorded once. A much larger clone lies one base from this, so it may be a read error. Written as DNA, the CDR3 is TGTGCCAGCTCACCCGGACAGGGGGGAAATCCACCCCTCCACTTT. Residues: CASSPGQGGNPPLHF. The V and J genes are TRBV18 and TRBJ1-6, with 10 bases lining up with TRBD1. Per the germline V gene, CDR1 is KGHSH and CDR2 is LQKENI. CDR3 length equals 15 residues. Germline trimming cut 3 bases from V and 11 bases from J; bases unmatched to any gene: 7.

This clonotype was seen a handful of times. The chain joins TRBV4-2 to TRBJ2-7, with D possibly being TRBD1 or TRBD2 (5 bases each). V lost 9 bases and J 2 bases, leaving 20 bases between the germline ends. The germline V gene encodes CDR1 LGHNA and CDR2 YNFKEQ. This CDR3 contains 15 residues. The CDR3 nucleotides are TGTGCCAGTAGTCTTCACCGGGACGGGACCTACGAGCAGTACTTC. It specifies CASSLHRDGTYEQYF.

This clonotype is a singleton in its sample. The chain's CDR3 is CASSAVGAQYF. CDR3 DNA sequence: TGTGCCAGCAGCGCGGTCGGTGCTCAGTACTTC. The chain has TRBV9 and TRBJ2-5, with unresolved D. The V gene's germline CDR1 is SGDLS and CDR2 YYNGEE. The V and J ends lost 3 bases and 11 bases respectively, with 11 bases between them. This CDR3 spans 11 amino acids.

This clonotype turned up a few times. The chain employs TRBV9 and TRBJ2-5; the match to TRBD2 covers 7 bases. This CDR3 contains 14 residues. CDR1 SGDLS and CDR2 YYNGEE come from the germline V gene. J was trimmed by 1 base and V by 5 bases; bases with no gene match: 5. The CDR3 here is CASSVTGGQETQYF. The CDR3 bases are TGTGCCAGCAGTGTGACGGGGGGCCAAGAGACCCAGTACTTC.

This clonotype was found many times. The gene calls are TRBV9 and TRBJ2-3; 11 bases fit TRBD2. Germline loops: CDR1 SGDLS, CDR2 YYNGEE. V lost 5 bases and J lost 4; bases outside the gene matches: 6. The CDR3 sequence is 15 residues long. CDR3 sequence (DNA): TGTGCCAGCAGTTTTAGCGGGGGGGCCGCAGATACGCAGTATTTT. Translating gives CASSFSGGAADTQYF.

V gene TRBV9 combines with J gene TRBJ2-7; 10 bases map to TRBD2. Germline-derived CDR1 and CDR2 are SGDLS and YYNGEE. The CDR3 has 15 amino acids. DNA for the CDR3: TGTGCTAGAGATCAAAGGAGCGGGGGGGCTACCGAGCAGTACTTC. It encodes CARDQRSGGATEQYF.

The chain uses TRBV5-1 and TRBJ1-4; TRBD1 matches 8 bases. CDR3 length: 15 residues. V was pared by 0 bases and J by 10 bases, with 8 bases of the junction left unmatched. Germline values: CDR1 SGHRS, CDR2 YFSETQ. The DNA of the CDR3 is TGCGCCAGCAGCTTGGGGACAGGGACGTTAGGAAAACTGTTTTTT. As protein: CASSLGTGTLGKLFF.

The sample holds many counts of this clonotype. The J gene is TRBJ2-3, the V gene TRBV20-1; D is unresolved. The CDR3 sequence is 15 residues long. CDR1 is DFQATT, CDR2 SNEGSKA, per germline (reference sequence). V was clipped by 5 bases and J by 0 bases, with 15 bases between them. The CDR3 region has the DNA TGCAGTGCTCTCACCCCAGAGATTAGCACAGATACGCAGTATTTT. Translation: CSALTPEISTDTQYF.

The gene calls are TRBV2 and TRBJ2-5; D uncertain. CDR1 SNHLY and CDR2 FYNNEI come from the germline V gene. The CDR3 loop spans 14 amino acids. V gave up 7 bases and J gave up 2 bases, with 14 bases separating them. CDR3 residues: CASTQVLGQETQYF. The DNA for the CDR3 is TGTGCCAGCACCCAGGTCCTAGGGCAAGAGACCCAGTACTTC.

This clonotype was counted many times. The CDR3 spells CASSFTGTVNTEAFF. CDR3 nucleotides: TGCGCCAGCAGCTTTACCGGGACAGTGAACACTGAAGCTTTCTTT. The chain couples TRBV5-1 to TRBJ1-1; 7 nucleotides match TRBD1. Losses at the gene ends were 2 bases for V and 0 bases for J; bases not matched to a gene: 4. The germline V gene has CDR1 SGHRS and CDR2 YFSETQ. The CDR3 loop spans 15 amino acids.

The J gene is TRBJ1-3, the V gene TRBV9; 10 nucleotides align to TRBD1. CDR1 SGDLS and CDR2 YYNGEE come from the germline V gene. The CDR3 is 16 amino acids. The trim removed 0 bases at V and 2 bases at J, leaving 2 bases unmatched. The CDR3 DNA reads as TGTGCCAGCAGCGTAGGGGGGACAGGGGCTGGAAACACCATATATTTT. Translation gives CASSVGGTGAGNTIYF.

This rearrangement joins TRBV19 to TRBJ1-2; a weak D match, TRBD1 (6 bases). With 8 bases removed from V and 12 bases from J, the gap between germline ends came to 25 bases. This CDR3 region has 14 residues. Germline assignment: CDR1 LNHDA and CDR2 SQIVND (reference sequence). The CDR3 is CASCYNRVSGGNTF. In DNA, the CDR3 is TGTGCCAGTTGTTACAACAGGGTTTCGGGCGGAAACACCTTC. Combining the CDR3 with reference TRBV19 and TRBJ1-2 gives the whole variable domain DGGITQSPKYLFRKEGQNVTLSCEQNLNHDAMYWYRQDPGQGLRLIYYSQIVNDFQKGDIAEGYSVSREKKESFPLTVTSAQKNPTAFYLCASCYNRVSGGNTFGSGTRLTVV.

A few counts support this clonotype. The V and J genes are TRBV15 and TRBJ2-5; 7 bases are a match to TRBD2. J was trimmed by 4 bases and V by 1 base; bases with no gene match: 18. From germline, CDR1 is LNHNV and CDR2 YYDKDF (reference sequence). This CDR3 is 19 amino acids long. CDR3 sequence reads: CATSRGSGKGGRWSETQYF. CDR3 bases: TGTGCCACCAGCAGAGGGAGCGGGAAGGGTGGGAGGTGGTCAGAGACCCAGTACTTC.

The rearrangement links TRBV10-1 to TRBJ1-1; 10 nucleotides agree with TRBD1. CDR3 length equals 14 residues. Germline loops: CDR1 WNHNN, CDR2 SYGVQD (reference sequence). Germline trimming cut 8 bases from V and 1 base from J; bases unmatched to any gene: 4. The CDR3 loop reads CASQRDRGNTEAFF. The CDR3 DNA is TGCGCCAGCCAGAGGGACAGGGGGAACACTGAAGCTTTCTTT.

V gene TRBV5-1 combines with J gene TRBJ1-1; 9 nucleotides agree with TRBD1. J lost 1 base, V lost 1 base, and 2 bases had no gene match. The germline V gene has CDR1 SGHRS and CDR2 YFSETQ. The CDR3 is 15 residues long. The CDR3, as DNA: TGCGCCAGCAGCTTGAGGACAGGGGCGAACACTGAAGCTTTCTTT. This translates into CASSLRTGANTEAFF.

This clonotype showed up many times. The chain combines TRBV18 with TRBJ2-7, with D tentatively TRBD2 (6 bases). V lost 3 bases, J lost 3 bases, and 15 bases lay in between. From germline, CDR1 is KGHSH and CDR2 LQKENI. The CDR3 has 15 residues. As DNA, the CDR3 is TGTGCCAGCTCACCCGGCGGGGTTGTAGGCTACGAGCAGTACTTC. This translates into CASSPGGVVGYEQYF.

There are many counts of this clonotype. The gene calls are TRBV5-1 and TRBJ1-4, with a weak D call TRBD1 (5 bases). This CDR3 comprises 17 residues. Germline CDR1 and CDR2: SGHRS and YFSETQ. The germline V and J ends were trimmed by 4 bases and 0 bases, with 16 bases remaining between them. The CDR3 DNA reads TGCGCCAGCAGCCTTCGTGTTCAGACAGCAACTAATGAAAAACTGTTTTTT. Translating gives CASSLRVQTATNEKLFF.

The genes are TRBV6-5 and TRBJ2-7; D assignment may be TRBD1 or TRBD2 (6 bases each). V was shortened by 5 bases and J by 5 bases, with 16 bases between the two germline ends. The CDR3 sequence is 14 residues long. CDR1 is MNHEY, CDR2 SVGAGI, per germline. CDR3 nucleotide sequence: TGTGCCAGCAGTCCCAACCGGGGGCGGAACGAGCAGTACTTC. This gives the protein CASSPNRGRNEQYF.

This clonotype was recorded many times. CDR3 region: CASWDRTNSPLHF. As DNA, the CDR3 is TGTGCCAGCTGGGACAGGACCAATTCACCCCTCCACTTT. V usage is TRBV6-5 and J usage is TRBJ1-6; 8 bases map to TRBD1. The CDR3 sequence is 13 residues long. V was pared by 8 bases and J by 7 bases, with 4 bases of the junction left unmatched. Per germline, CDR1 MNHEY and CDR2 SVGAGI.